The sequence of this TCR beta chain was determined in a study of radiotherapy plus CTLA-4 blockade in lung cancer. Study details: Around 20% of enrolled patients responded objectively, and about 30% had disease control.

Germline CDR1 and CDR2: SGHVS and FQNEAQ. CDR3 length: 15 residues. Trimming pared 1 base from V and 2 bases from J, leaving 12 bases between. Worth noting for this clone: The antigen is not known.

Participants had chemo-refractory metastatic non-small-cell lung cancer and were treated with focal radiation plus ipilimumab CTLA-4 blockade. Study outcomes and limitations: Expansion in blood of tumor-derived TCR clones was seen after radiotherapy plus ipilimumab.

Assay used: immunoSEQ multiplex PCR; TCRdb lists only in-frame clones, some missing. Here the sample spans approximately 57,000 clones, 70% to 85% being singletons. The chain uses TRBV7-8 and TRBJ2-7, with TRBD1 as a possible D gene (6 bases). Sample: peripheral blood, taken from a patient treated with radiotherapy plus ipilimumab. The receptor comes from a human donor with non-small cell lung cancer whose response to radiotherapy plus ipilimumab could not be evaluated. As DNA, the CDR3 is TGTGCCAGCAGCTTAGTACAGGGAGAAACCTACGAGCAGTACTTC. Protein: CASSLVQGETYEQYF.